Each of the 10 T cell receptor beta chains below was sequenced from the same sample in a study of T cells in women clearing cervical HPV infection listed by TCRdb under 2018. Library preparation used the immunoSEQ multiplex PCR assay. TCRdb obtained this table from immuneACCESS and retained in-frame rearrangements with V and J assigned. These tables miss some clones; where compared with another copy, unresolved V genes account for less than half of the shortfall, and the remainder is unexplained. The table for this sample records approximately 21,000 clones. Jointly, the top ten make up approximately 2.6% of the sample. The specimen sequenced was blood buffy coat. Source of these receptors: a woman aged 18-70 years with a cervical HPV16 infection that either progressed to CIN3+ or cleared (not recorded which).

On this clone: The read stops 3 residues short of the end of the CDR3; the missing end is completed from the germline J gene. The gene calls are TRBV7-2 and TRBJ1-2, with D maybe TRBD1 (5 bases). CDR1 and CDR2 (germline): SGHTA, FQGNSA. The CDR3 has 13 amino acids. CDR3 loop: CASSRIEGIDYTF. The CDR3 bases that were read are TGTGCCAGCAGTCGCATAGAGGGGATTGAC.

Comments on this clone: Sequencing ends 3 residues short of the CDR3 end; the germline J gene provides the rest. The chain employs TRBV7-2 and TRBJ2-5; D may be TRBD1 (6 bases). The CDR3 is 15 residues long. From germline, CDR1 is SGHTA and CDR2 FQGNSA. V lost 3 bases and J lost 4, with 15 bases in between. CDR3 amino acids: CASSLDPGQPETQYF. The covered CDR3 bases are TGTGCCAGCAGCTTGGACCCCGGACAGCCAGAGACC.

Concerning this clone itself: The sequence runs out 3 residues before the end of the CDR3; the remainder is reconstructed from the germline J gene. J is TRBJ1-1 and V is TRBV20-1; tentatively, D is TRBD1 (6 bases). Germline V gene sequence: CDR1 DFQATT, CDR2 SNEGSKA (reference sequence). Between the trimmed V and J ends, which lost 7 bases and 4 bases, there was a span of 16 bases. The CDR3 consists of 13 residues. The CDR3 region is CSGLQGGGTEAFF. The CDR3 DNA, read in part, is TGCAGTGGCTTACAGGGAGGGGGCACTGAA.

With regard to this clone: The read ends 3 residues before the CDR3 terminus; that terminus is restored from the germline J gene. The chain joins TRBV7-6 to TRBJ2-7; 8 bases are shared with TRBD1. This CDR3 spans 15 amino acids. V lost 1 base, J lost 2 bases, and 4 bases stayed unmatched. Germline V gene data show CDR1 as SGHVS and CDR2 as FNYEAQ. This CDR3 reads CASSLGTGSTYEQYF. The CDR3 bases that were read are TGTGCCAGCAGCTTAGGGACAGGGTCCACCTACGAG.

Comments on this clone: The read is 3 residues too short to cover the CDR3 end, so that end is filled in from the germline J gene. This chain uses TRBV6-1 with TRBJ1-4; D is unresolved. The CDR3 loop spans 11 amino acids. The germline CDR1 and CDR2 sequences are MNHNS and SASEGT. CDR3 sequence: CASSEAVPLFF. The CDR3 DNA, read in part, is TGTGCCAGCAGTGAAGCCGTTCCA.

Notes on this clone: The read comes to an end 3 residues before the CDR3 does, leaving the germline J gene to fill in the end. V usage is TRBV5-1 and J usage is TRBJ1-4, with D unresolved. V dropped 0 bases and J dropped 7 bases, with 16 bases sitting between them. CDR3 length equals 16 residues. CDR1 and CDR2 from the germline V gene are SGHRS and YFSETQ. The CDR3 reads CASSLDDSRIREKLFF. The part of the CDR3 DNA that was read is TGCGCCAGCAGCTTGGATGACTCCCGGATCCGTGAAAAA.

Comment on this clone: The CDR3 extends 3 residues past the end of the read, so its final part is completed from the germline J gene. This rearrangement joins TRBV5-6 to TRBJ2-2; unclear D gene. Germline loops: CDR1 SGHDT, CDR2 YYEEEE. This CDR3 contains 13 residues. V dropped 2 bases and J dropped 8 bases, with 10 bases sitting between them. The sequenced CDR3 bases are TGTGCCAGCAGCTTTGTTGCGGTGGGGGAG. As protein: CASSFVAVGE. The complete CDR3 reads CASSFVAVGELFF.

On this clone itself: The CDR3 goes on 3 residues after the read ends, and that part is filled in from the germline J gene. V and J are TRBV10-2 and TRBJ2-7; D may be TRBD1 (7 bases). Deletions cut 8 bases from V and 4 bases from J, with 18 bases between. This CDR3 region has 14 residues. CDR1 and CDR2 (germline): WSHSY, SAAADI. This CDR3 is CASGEGGAGYEQYF. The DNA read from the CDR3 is TGCGCCAGCGGGGAAGGGGGCGCGGGATACGAG.

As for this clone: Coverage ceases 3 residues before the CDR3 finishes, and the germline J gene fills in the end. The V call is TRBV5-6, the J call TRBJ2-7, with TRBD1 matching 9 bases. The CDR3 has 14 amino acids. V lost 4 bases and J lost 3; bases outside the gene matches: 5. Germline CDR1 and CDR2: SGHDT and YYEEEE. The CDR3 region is CASSIGTGHYEQYF. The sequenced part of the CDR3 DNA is TGTGCCAGCAGCATCGGGACAGGGCACTACGAG.

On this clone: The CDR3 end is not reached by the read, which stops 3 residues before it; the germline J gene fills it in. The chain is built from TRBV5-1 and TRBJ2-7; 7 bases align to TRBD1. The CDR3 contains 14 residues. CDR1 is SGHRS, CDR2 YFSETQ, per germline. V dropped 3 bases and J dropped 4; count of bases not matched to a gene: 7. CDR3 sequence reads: CASSWTGQSYEQYF. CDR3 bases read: TGCGCCAGCAGCTGGACGGGACAGAGTTACGAG.